A single TCR beta chain is shown here with its context. Original processing methods: Reference gene primer amplification gave nucleated cell count estimates. The protocol was immunoSEQ multiplex PCR, while the TCRdb copy is restricted to in-frame clones and leaves out a portion. That table supplies the V and J calls and clone size; D and trimming were determined from the DNA. Of around 130,000 clones listed, less than 90% are singletons. This sample was taken from a study of blood T cell repertoires in COVID-19. Study-wide context: From T cells, B-cell-depleted T cells, or PBMCs came the material, which was cDNA or gDNA.

The CDR3 has 16 amino acids. V lost 4 bases and J lost 4; bases outside the gene matches: 12. Germline values: CDR1 SGDLS, CDR2 YYNGEE. Enrolment of Seattle patients took place during active infection, and they were followed longitudinally. The receptor's source is a human donor with COVID-19, enrolled during active disease. The donor label of this sample is uncertain. This chain links TRBV9 with TRBJ2-3, with 7 bases identical to TRBD1. The sequencing sample was made of peripheral blood. The CDR3 loop is CASSPQVRGSADTQYF. In nucleotides, the CDR3 is TGTGCCAGCAGCCCCCAAGTCAGGGGGTCGGCAGATACGCAGTATTTT.